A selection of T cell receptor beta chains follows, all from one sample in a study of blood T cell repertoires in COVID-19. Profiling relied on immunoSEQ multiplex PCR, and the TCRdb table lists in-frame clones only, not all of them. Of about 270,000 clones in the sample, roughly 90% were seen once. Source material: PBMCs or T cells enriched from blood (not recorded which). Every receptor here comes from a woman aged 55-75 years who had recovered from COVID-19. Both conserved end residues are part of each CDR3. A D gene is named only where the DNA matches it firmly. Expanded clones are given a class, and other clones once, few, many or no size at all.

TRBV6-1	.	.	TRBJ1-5	CASSESVNSNQPQHF	TGTGCCAGCAGTGAGTCGGTAAATAGCAATCAGCCCCAGCATTTT
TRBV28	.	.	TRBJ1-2	CASRPQGRYGYTF	TGTGCCAGCAGACCCCAGGGAAGGTATGGCTACACCTTC
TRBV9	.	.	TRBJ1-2	CASTPGENYGYTF	TGTGCCAGCACCCCCGGGGAAAACTATGGCTACACCTTC
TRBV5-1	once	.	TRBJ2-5	CASSEEAVTQYF	TGCGCCAGCAGCGAGGAAGCCGTGACCCAGTACTTC
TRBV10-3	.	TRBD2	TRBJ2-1	CAIRPVGLANEQFF	TGTGCCATCAGGCCCGTGGGACTAGCCAATGAGCAGTTCTTC
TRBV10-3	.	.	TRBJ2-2	CAISEPTRSSGELFF	TGTGCCATCAGTGAGCCCACCCGGAGCTCCGGGGAGCTGTTTTTT
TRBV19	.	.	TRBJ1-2	CASRVDSNYGYTF	TGTGCCAGTAGGGTGGACAGTAACTATGGCTACACCTTC
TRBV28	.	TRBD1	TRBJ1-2	CASRTGTGSYGYTF	TGTGCCTCGAGGACAGGTACTGGCTCATATGGCTACACCTTC
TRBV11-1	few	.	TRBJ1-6	CASSKGHTNSPLHF	TGTGCCAGCAGCAAGGGACACACAAATTCACCCCTCCACTTT
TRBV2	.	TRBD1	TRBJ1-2	CASSRDSMFYGYTF	TGTGCCAGCAGTCGGGACAGCATGTTCTATGGCTACACCTTC
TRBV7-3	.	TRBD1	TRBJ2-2	CASSGGQGNTGELFF	TGTGCCAGCAGCGGCGGACAGGGTAACACCGGGGAGCTGTTTTTT
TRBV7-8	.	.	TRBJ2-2	CASRPLANGELFF	TGTGCCAGCCGACCCCTAGCGAACGGGGAGCTGTTTTTT
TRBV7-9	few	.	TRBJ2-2	CASLHYTGELFF	TGTGCCAGCCTCCACTACACCGGGGAGCTGTTTTTT
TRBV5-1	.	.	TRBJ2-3	CASSLALAEDTQYF	TGCGCCAGCAGCTTGGCGCTAGCTGAAGATACGCAGTATTTT
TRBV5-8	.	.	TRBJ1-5	CASSPGGLTEPQHF	TGTGCCAGCAGTCCCGGGGGATTGACAGAGCCCCAGCATTTT
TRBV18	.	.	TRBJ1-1	CASSPSFQGTEAFF	TGTGCCAGCTCACCCTCTTTCCAGGGCACTGAAGCTTTCTTT
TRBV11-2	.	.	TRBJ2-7	CASSPRLGGGNSYEQYF	TGTGCCAGCAGCCCACGACTGGGTGGGGGGAACTCCTACGAGCAGTACTTC
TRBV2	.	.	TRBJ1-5	CASRGMDQPQHF	TGTGCCAGCAGGGGCATGGATCAGCCCCAGCATTTT
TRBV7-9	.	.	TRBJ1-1	CASSPHGERSFF	TGTGCCAGCAGCCCCCATGGGGAGAGATCTTTCTTT
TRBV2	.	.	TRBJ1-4	CASNSGSNEKLFF	TGTGCCAGCAACTCTGGGAGTAATGAAAAACTGTTTTTT
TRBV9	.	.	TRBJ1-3	CASSDQGTGNTIYF	TGTGCCAGCAGCGATCAGGGTACTGGAAACACCATATATTTT
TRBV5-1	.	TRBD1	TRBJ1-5	CASATGTGGNQPQHF	TGCGCCAGCGCTACCGGGACAGGGGGCAATCAGCCCCAGCATTTT
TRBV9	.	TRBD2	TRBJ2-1	CASSRTSGTTEQFF	TGTGCCAGCAGCAGGACTAGCGGGACGACTGAGCAGTTCTTC
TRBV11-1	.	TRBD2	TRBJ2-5	CASSSGLVETQYF	TGTGCCAGCAGCTCTGGACTAGTGGAGACCCAGTACTTC
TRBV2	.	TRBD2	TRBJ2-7	CASSQYLAAEQYF	TGTGCCAGCAGCCAATACCTAGCGGCCGAGCAGTACTTC
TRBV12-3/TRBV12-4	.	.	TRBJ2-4	CASSLRDQNIQYF	TGTGCCAGCAGTTTGCGGGACCAAAACATTCAGTACTTC
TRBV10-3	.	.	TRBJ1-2	CAISRTSQDYGYTF	TGTGCCATCAGTCGAACCTCACAGGACTATGGCTACACCTTC
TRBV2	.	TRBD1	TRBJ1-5	CASSGDRSNQPQHF	TGTGCCAGCAGTGGGGACAGGAGCAATCAGCCCCAGCATTTT
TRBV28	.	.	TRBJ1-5	CASSPLDSQQPQHF	TGTGCCAGCAGTCCCCTGGACTCTCAACAGCCCCAGCATTTT
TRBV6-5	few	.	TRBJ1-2	CASSYTTGNYGYTF	TGTGCCAGCAGTTACACAACAGGGAACTATGGCTACACCTTC
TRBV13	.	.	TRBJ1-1	CASSRGSEAFF	TGTGCCAGCAGTCGGGGGTCTGAAGCTTTCTTT
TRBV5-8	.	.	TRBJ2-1	CASSHWRQLSSYNEQFF	TGTGCCAGCAGTCATTGGAGGCAGCTTAGCTCCTACAATGAGCAGTTCTTC
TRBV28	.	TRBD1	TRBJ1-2	CASREGQNYGYTF	TGTGCCAGCAGGGAGGGACAGAACTATGGCTACACCTTC
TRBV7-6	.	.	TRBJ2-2	CASSLRTVNTGELFF	TGTGCCAGCAGCTTGCGGACAGTGAACACCGGGGAGCTGTTTTTT
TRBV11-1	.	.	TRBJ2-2	CASSLNPGGELFF	TGTGCCAGCAGCTTAAACCCGGGGGGGGAGCTGTTTTTT
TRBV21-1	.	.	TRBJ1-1	CASSKRRRPMNTEAFF	TGTGCCAGCAGCAAACGGAGGAGACCTATGAACACTGAAGCTTTCTTT
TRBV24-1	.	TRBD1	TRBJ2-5	CATSSPGQGEETQYF	TGTGCCACCAGTTCTCCGGGACAGGGGGAAGAGACCCAGTACTTC
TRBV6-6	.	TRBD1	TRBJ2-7	CASSYPPGTATYEQYF	TGTGCCAGCAGTTACCCCCCCGGGACAGCAACCTACGAGCAGTACTTC
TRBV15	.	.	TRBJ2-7	CATSRDGLSEQYF	TGTGCCACCAGCAGAGATGGACTTTCCGAGCAGTACTTC
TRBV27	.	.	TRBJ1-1	CASSLGGRGNTEAFF	TGTGCCAGCAGTTTAGGCGGACGGGGGAACACTGAAGCTTTCTTT
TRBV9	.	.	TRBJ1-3	CASSVKSGNTIYF	TGTGCCAGCAGCGTTAAAAGCGGAAACACCATATATTTT
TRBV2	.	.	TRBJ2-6	CASYPTGPAGANVLTF	TGTGCCAGCTACCCAACAGGGCCCGCCGGGGCCAACGTCCTGACTTTC
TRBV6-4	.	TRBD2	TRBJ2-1	CASSDSVAGSNEQFF	TGTGCCAGCAGTGACTCGGTAGCGGGATCTAATGAGCAGTTCTTC
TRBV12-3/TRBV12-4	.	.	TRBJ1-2	CASSPDMNYGYTF	TGTGCCAGCAGCCCGGACATGAACTATGGCTACACCTTC
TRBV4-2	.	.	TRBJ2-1	CASSQDSTHEQFF	TGTGCCAGCAGCCAAGATTCGACTCATGAGCAGTTCTTC
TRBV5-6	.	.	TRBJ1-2	CASSLYRSRYTF	TGTGCCAGCAGCTTGTACCGTTCTCGGTACACCTTC
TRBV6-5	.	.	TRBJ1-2	CASNRGQEGYTF	TGTGCCAGCAATCGGGGTCAGGAGGGCTACACCTTC
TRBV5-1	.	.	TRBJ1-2	CASSSGPPRDYGYTF	TGCGCCAGCAGCTCCGGCCCCCCGAGGGACTATGGCTACACCTTC
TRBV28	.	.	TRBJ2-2	CACQTLDTGELFF	TGTGCCTGTCAGACACTCGACACCGGGGAGCTGTTTTTT
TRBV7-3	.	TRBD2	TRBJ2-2	CASSLTGLAGNTGELFF	TGTGCCAGCAGCTTAACGGGACTAGCGGGGAACACCGGGGAGCTGTTTTTT
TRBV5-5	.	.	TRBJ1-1	CASRGAPTEAFF	TGTGCCAGCAGGGGGGCGCCCACTGAAGCTTTCTTT
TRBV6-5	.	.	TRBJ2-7	CASSSSLAFTYEQYF	TGTGCCAGCAGTTCCTCGCTAGCGTTTACCTACGAGCAGTACTTC
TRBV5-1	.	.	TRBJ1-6	CASSLAQYNSPLHF	TGCGCCAGCAGCTTGGCCCAGTATAATTCACCCCTCCACTTT
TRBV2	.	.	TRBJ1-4	CASSVYSGEKLFF	TGTGCCAGCAGTGTTTACAGTGGTGAAAAACTGTTTTTT
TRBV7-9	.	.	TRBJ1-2	CASSGQTNYGYTF	TGTGCCAGCAGCGGACAGACTAACTATGGCTACACCTTC
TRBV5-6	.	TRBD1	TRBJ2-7	CASSFKSGGGYEQYF	TGTGCCAGCAGCTTTAAGTCAGGGGGCGGCTACGAGCAGTACTTC
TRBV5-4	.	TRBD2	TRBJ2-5	CASSLGLAGGLGGKTQYF	TGTGCCAGCAGCCTGGGACTAGCGGGAGGGCTTGGCGGAAAGACCCAGTACTTC